The 22 T cell receptor beta chains presented below share a single source sample, sequenced in a study of OX40 agonist ivuxolimab in advanced cancers. To prepare the library, the immunoSEQ multiplex PCR assay was applied. What TCRdb holds here is the immuneACCESS table cut down to in-frame rearrangements. Part of the clones is not present; checked against another copy, under half of the missing clones reflect an unresolved V gene, and the others are unexplained. The sample has tens of thousands of clones on record, more than 75% of them singletons. Clones ranked in the top ten supply about 35% of the sample. Source: CD4+ or CD8+ T cells sorted from blood, taken in a trial of the OX40 agonist ivuxolimab. The receptor source for this set is an adult with an advanced solid tumor such as melanoma, head and neck, liver or kidney cancer.

The chain employs TRBV28 and TRBJ1-1; no clear D gene. Trimming left V 2 bases short and J 4 bases short, with 8 bases between. The CDR3 totals 13 residues. The germline gives CDR1 MDHEN, CDR2 SYDVKM. The CDR3 sequence is CASSLRGITEAFF. DNA of the CDR3: TGTGCCAGCAGTTTACGCGGGATCACTGAAGCTTTCTTT.

The V gene is TRBV6-5, the J gene TRBJ2-7, with TRBD2 matching 11 bases. Per the germline V gene, CDR1 is MNHEY and CDR2 is SVGAGI. V dropped 6 bases and J dropped 7; count of bases not matched to a gene: 11. This CDR3 spans 15 amino acids. CDR3: CASSPWLAGGGEQYF. The CDR3 nucleotides are TGTGCCAGCAGCCCTTGGCTAGCGGGAGGAGGGGAGCAGTACTTC.

As regards this clone: This sample includes further DNA sequences coding for the same CDR3. The gene calls are TRBV19 and TRBJ2-1; D is unresolved. CDR3 length equals 11 residues. From germline, CDR1 is LNHDA and CDR2 SQIVND (reference sequence). Trimming removed 3 bases at V and 3 bases at J, with 0 bases between. The CDR3: CASSIYNEQFF. In nucleotides, the CDR3 is TGTGCCAGTAGTATCTACAATGAGCAGTTCTTC. Variable domain in full (rest from reference TRBV19 and TRBJ2-1): DGGITQSPKYLFRKEGQNVTLSCEQNLNHDAMYWYRQDPGQGLRLIYYSQIVNDFQKGDIAEGYSVSREKKESFPLTVTSAQKNPTAFYLCASSIYNEQFFGPGTRLTVL.

The chain combines TRBV7-9 with TRBJ2-7, with D perhaps TRBD2 (6 bases). This CDR3 region has 15 residues. Germline V gene sequence: CDR1 SEHNR, CDR2 FQNEAQ (reference sequence). V was cut by 2 bases and J by 4 bases, with 15 bases left in between. DNA for the CDR3: TGTGCCAGCAGCTTAACCGGGGGTTCAGGTTACGAGCAGTACTTC. Protein product: CASSLTGGSGYEQYF.

As regards this clone: One junction end does not reproduce the germline sequence, and a read error may be involved. This chain connects TRBV19 to TRBJ2-1; D unclear. CDR1 is LNHDA and CDR2 is SQIVND in the germline V gene (reference sequence). The CDR3 is made up of 14 amino acids. The CDR3 protein is CASSLDLYYNEQFF. CDR3 in DNA: TGTGCCAGTAGTCTAGACCTTTACTACAATGAGCAGTTCTTC.

The chain is built from TRBV5-6 and TRBJ2-5, with 9 bases identical to TRBD2. With V trimmed by 2 bases and J by 0 bases, 2 bases remained unmatched. Germline-derived CDR1 and CDR2 are SGHDT and YYEEEE. The CDR3 loop spans 15 amino acids. The DNA for the CDR3 is TGTGCCAGCAGCTTCAGCGGGAGGTACCAAGAGACCCAGTACTTC. Translation: CASSFSGRYQETQYF.

This chain uses TRBV12-5 with TRBJ1-1; D not certain. Germline CDR1 reads LGHNT; CDR2 reads FRNRAP. With 1 base removed from V and 4 bases from J, the gap between germline ends came to 10 bases. This CDR3 is 14 amino acids long. This CDR3 is CASGLEGITTEAFF. CDR3 DNA: TGTGCTAGTGGTTTGGAAGGGATTACCACTGAAGCTTTCTTT.

This clone has just one count. This chain uses TRBV5-6 with TRBJ2-7; 7 bases line up with TRBD2. The germline V gene has CDR1 SGHDT and CDR2 YYEEEE. V was clipped by 4 bases and J by 6 bases; unmatched bases: 10. The CDR3 consists of 14 residues. The CDR3 sequence: CASSPVGRAGEQYF. The DNA of the CDR3 is TGTGCCAGCAGCCCGGTTGGGAGGGCTGGCGAGCAGTACTTC.

This chain connects TRBV7-9 to TRBJ2-3, with 8 bases aligning to TRBD2. J lost 3 bases, V lost 2 bases, and 4 bases had no gene match. Germline assignment: CDR1 SEHNR and CDR2 FQNEAQ (reference sequence). This CDR3 has 15 amino acids. Here the CDR3 DNA reads TGTGCCAGCAGCTTAACGACTAGCGCGACAGATACGCAGTATTTT. It is translated as CASSLTTSATDTQYF.

The chain combines TRBV28 with TRBJ1-2; 10 nucleotides align to TRBD1. The CDR3 is 14 amino acids. The V segment lost 3 bases and the J segment 4 bases; nucleotides outside the gene matches: 2. Per the germline V gene, CDR1 is MDHEN and CDR2 is SYDVKM. CDR3 sequence (DNA): TGTGCCAGCAGTTTTTGGACAGGGGGCTATGGCTACACCTTC. As protein: CASSFWTGGYGYTF.

The table lists this clone with a count of one. The chain carries TRBV20-1 and TRBJ2-7; D unclear. CDR1 is DFQATT, CDR2 SNEGSKA, per germline (reference sequence). V lost 3 bases and J lost 6, with 9 bases in between. The CDR3 has 11 amino acids. CDR3 region: CSARVFREQYF. Written as DNA, the CDR3 is TGCAGTGCTAGGGTTTTCCGCGAGCAGTACTTC.

This clone was seen only once. The chain recombines TRBV27 with TRBJ2-4; 8 nucleotides match TRBD2. The germline V gene encodes CDR1 MNHEY and CDR2 SMNVEV (reference sequence). The CDR3 runs to 14 residues. V gave up 2 bases and J gave up 7 bases; unmatched junction bases: 4. This CDR3 reads CASSLGTSRNIQYF. For the CDR3, the DNA is TGTGCCAGCAGTTTAGGGACTAGTCGGAACATTCAGTACTTC.

This clone was recorded only once. The V and J genes are TRBV5-1 and TRBJ2-3; 8 nucleotides agree with TRBD2. The trim removed 0 bases at V and 0 bases at J, leaving 3 bases unmatched. Germline CDR1 reads SGHRS; CDR2 reads YFSETQ. CDR3 length equals 16 residues. CDR3 residues: CASSLGPSGSTDTQYF. In nucleotides, the CDR3 is TGCGCCAGCAGCTTGGGGCCTAGCGGGAGCACAGATACGCAGTATTTT.

V and J are TRBV7-9 and TRBJ2-3; 7 positions match TRBD2. Per germline, CDR1 SEHNR and CDR2 FQNEAQ (reference sequence). J was trimmed by 2 bases and V by 5 bases; bases with no gene match: 7. The CDR3 consists of 15 residues. This CDR3 reads CASSLRSGYTDTQYF. CDR3 sequence (DNA): TGTGCCAGCAGCCTCCGTAGCGGGTACACAGATACGCAGTATTTT.

The gene calls are TRBV6-6 and TRBJ1-6; 7 bases fit TRBD1. Looked up from germline, CDR1 is MNHNY and CDR2 is SVGAGI (reference sequence). There are 15 residues in the CDR3. V lost 6 bases to trimming and J lost 6 bases; unmatched junction nucleotides: 8. The CDR3 is CASRWPGQPNSPLHF. CDR3 nucleotides: TGTGCCAGCAGATGGCCGGGACAGCCTAATTCACCCCTCCACTTT.

The J gene is TRBJ1-1, the V gene TRBV6-5, with D unclear. V was trimmed by 0 bases and J by 7 bases, leaving 9 bases between them. The germline V gene encodes CDR1 MNHEY and CDR2 SVGAGI. The CDR3 spans 13 residues. CDR3 nucleotide sequence: TGTGCCAGCAGTTACTCGCATATTAATGAAGCTTTCTTT. Translation: CASSYSHINEAFF.

The J gene is TRBJ1-1, the V gene TRBV28; possibly TRBD1 for D (6 bases). Trimming took off 5 bases at V and 12 bases at J, with 25 bases between the two ends. This CDR3 has 15 amino acids. Germline V CDR1 and CDR2: MDHEN, SYDVKM. The CDR3 DNA reads TGTGCCAGCAGTACCAACCAGGACAGACGGAGATGGTCTTTCTTT. Encoded protein: CASSTNQDRRRWSFF. Full variable domain (remainder filled in from reference TRBV28 and TRBJ1-1): DVKVTQSSRYLVKRTGEKVFLECVQDMDHENMFWYRQDPGLGLRLIYFSYDVKMKEKGDIPEGYSVSREKKERFSLILESASTNQTSMYLCASSTNQDRRRWSFFGQGTRLTVV.

The V and J genes are TRBV10-3 and TRBJ2-7; weak D call: TRBD2 (5 bases). There are 14 residues in the CDR3. Germline assignment: CDR1 ENHRY and CDR2 SYGVKD. V shed 3 bases and J shed 2 bases, with 11 bases lying between them. In nucleotides, the CDR3 is TGTGCCATCAGTGATGAGAGGGAAACCTACGAGCAGTACTTC. It specifies CAISDERETYEQYF.

The chain couples TRBV28 to TRBJ2-7, with D perhaps TRBD2 (5 bases). This CDR3 region has 13 residues. CDR1 and CDR2 from the germline V gene are MDHEN and SYDVKM. V gave up 3 bases and J gave up 10 bases, with 16 bases separating them. In DNA form, the CDR3 reads TGTGCCAGCAGTTTTACCCGCACTAGTTTTCAGTACTTC. Its translation: CASSFTRTSFQYF. The variable domain in full, completed from reference TRBV28 and TRBJ2-7, reads DVKVTQSSRYLVKRTGEKVFLECVQDMDHENMFWYRQDPGLGLRLIYFSYDVKMKEKGDIPEGYSVSREKKERFSLILESASTNQTSMYLCASSFTRTSFQYFGPGTRLTVT.

This clone has just one count. The gene calls are TRBV6-5 and TRBJ2-2, with D hard to call. The CDR3 sequence is 14 residues long. V lost 2 bases and J 7 bases, leaving 11 bases between the germline ends. CDR1 is MNHEY, CDR2 SVGAGI, per germline. This CDR3 reads CASSYGGFNGELFF. The DNA of the CDR3 is TGTGCCAGCAGTTACGGCGGTTTCAACGGGGAGCTGTTTTTT.

This clone was counted once. This chain joins TRBV4-1 and TRBJ2-1; 9 bases are shared with TRBD2. Trimming removed 1 base from V and 7 bases from J; junction bases left unmatched: 5. Germline CDR1 and CDR2: MGHRA and YSYEKL. The CDR3 loop spans 15 amino acids. CDR3 sequence: CASSQAGTSRNEQFF. The CDR3 region has the DNA TGCGCCAGCAGCCAAGCTGGGACTAGCCGGAATGAGCAGTTCTTC.

This sequence joins TRBV7-9 and TRBJ1-2, with D unclear. The V end was cut by 1 base, the J end by 0 bases, with 6 bases between. The CDR3 runs 14 residues. Germline lookup yields CDR1 SEHNR and CDR2 FQNEAQ (reference sequence). CDR3 nucleotide sequence: TGTGCCAGCAGCTTAGACGGATCTAACTATGGCTACACCTTC. Translating it yields CASSLDGSNYGYTF.